One and the same sample provided the 18 T cell receptor beta chains below, sequenced in a study of blood T cell repertoires in COVID-19. The method was immunoSEQ multiplex PCR; TCRdb's version includes in-frame clones alone and lacks a portion of them. The table lists approximately 220,000 clones, roughly 87% of them singletons. The specimen was PBMCs or T cells enriched from blood (not recorded which). The source is a woman aged 30 to 39 with acute COVID-19.

The V gene is TRBV5-1, the J gene TRBJ1-2; no clear D. Trimming removed 4 bases from V and 4 bases from J, with 11 bases in between. CDR1 and CDR2 (germline): SGHRS, YFSETQ. There are 13 residues in the CDR3. CDR3 sequence: CASSQHSGYGYTF. The CDR3 bases are TGCGCCAGCAGCCAACACTCGGGCTATGGCTACACCTTC.

CDR3 in DNA: TGTGCCAGCAGTTACCGATCGGACAGGGGTAACTATGGCTACACCTTC. Protein product: CASSYRSDRGNYGYTF. The rearrangement joins TRBV6-6 to TRBJ1-2; 9 nucleotides line up with TRBD1. The trim removed 2 bases at V and 1 base at J, leaving 5 bases unmatched. CDR3 length: 16 amino acids. The V gene's germline CDR1 is MNHNY and CDR2 SVGAGI (reference sequence).

This clone appeared a single time. The V gene is TRBV7-2, the J gene TRBJ2-7; maybe TRBD1 (6 bases). Trimming removed 1 base at V and 3 bases at J, with 13 bases between. CDR3 length: 15 residues. CDR1 SGHTA and CDR2 FQGNSA come from the germline V gene. The CDR3 protein is CASSLEVSRGYEQYF. The CDR3 DNA is TGTGCCAGCAGCTTAGAAGTCAGCAGGGGCTACGAGCAGTACTTC.

The genes are TRBV15 and TRBJ1-2; no definite D call. Germline CDR1 is LNHNV and CDR2 is YYDKDF (reference sequence). V shed 0 bases and J shed 4 bases, with 12 bases lying between them. The length of the CDR3 is 15 residues. DNA for the CDR3: TGTGCCACCAGCAGAGATAATGTGGCTAGCTATGGCTACACCTTC. Its protein product is CATSRDNVASYGYTF.

The rearrangement joins TRBV5-1 to TRBJ1-1; no definite D call. Germline lookup yields CDR1 SGHRS and CDR2 YFSETQ. CDR3 length: 14 amino acids. V was pared by 6 bases and J by 3 bases, with 15 bases between. CDR3 residues: CASTGPNEDTEAFF. Written as DNA, the CDR3 is TGCGCCAGCACCGGCCCCAACGAGGACACTGAAGCTTTCTTT.

V is TRBV19 and J is TRBJ1-2; weak D call: TRBD1 (6 bases). Per the germline V gene, CDR1 is LNHDA and CDR2 is SQIVND (reference sequence). The CDR3 runs 13 residues. With 7 bases removed from V and 0 bases from J, the gap between germline ends came to 9 bases. CDR3 coding DNA: TGTGCCAGTACCCGGACAGCTAACTATGGCTACACCTTC. Translated: CASTRTANYGYTF.

The chain combines TRBV5-1 with TRBJ1-1; D uncertain. Trimming stripped 2 bases from V and 0 bases from J, with 8 bases between. Germline loops: CDR1 SGHRS, CDR2 YFSETQ. This CDR3 contains 14 residues. DNA of the CDR3: TGCGCCAGCAGCTTCCGACTTTTGAACACTGAAGCTTTCTTT. It specifies CASSFRLLNTEAFF.

The rearrangement links TRBV5-4 to TRBJ1-5; D call uncertain. CDR1 and CDR2 (germline): SGHNT, YYREEE (reference sequence). The CDR3 is 14 amino acids. Trimming cost V 0 bases and J 4 bases, with 8 bases left between them. The CDR3 protein is CASSLDGRNQPQHF. CDR3 in DNA: TGTGCCAGCAGCTTGGATGGGAGAAATCAGCCCCAGCATTTT.

This clone appeared a single time. The chain carries TRBV2 and TRBJ1-1; weak D call: TRBD1 (6 bases). V was shortened by 8 bases and J by 5 bases, with 24 bases between the two germline ends. This CDR3 is built from 16 residues. The germline CDR1 and CDR2 sequences are SNHLY and FYNNEI. The CDR3, as DNA: TGTGCCAGCCCGGGTGTGTCAGACCTGAGGGGGACTGAAGCTTTCTTT. As protein: CASPGVSDLRGTEAFF.

The V and J genes are TRBV4-1 and TRBJ2-7; the D gene is possibly TRBD2 (7 bases). The germline V gene encodes CDR1 MGHRA and CDR2 YSYEKL. The V and J ends lost 4 bases and 4 bases respectively, with 20 bases between them. The CDR3 length is 16 residues. This chain's CDR3 is CASSLFERGGQYEQYF. CDR3 coding DNA: TGCGCCAGCAGCCTGTTTGAACGCGGGGGCCAGTACGAGCAGTACTTC.

V and J are TRBV7-8 and TRBJ2-3, with D possibly matching TRBD1 (6 bases). Per the germline V gene, CDR1 is SGHVS and CDR2 is FQNEAQ. Trimming took 0 bases from V and 2 from J, leaving 12 bases between them. CDR3 length: 16 amino acids. CDR3 protein: CASSLAQGLATDTQYF. Here the CDR3 DNA reads TGTGCCAGCAGCTTAGCCCAGGGGTTGGCCACAGATACGCAGTATTTT. The full variable domain, completed using reference TRBV7-8 and TRBJ2-3, is GAGVSQSPRYKVAKRGQDVALRCDPISGHVSLFWYQQALGQGPEFLTYFQNEAQLDKSGLPSDRFFAERPEGSVSTLKIQRTQQEDSAVYLCASSLAQGLATDTQYFGPGTRLTVL.

This clone showed up just once. The rearrangement uses TRBV4-3 and TRBJ1-1; D unclear. This CDR3 is built from 12 residues. V shed 6 bases and J shed 8 bases, with 13 bases lying between them. CDR1 is LGHNA and CDR2 is YSLEER in the germline V gene. For the CDR3, the DNA is TGCGCCAGCAGTAGAATGGGCGGGGAAGCTTTCTTT. This codes for CASSRMGGEAFF.

This clone has only a few counts. The chain couples TRBV7-8 to TRBJ1-2; D is ambiguous. The germline V gene has CDR1 SGHVS and CDR2 FQNEAQ. The CDR3 is 14 residues long. Between the trimmed V and J ends, which lost 6 bases and 7 bases, there was a span of 18 bases. Written as DNA, the CDR3 is TGTGCCAGCAGTAACCCCGGGATCACCTTTGGCTACACCTTC. This gives the protein CASSNPGITFGYTF.

The CDR3 region has the DNA TGCGCCAGCAGCCAAGGCCTAGTGCCCCTCCACTTT. It encodes CASSQGLVPLHF. The chain joins TRBV4-1 to TRBJ1-6; unclear D gene. Per germline, CDR1 MGHRA and CDR2 YSYEKL. The CDR3 is made up of 12 amino acids. V dropped 1 base and J dropped 13 bases, with 8 bases sitting between them.

The chain links TRBV6-5 to TRBJ2-7, with D possibly being TRBD2 (6 bases). The CDR3 runs to 14 residues. Trimming removed 2 bases from V and 2 bases from J, with 10 bases in between. Germline V gene lookup returns CDR1 MNHEY and CDR2 SVGAGI. The chain's CDR3 is CASSYGGVTYEQYF. CDR3 sequence (DNA): TGTGCCAGCAGTTACGGAGGGGTAACCTACGAGCAGTACTTC.

The CDR3 protein is CASSSGTGEGETQYF. The CDR3 nucleotides are TGTGCCAGCAGCTCAGGAACAGGGGAAGGAGAGACCCAGTACTTC. This rearrangement joins TRBV7-2 to TRBJ2-5; 7 bases line up with TRBD1. CDR3 length: 15 residues. The germline V gene has CDR1 SGHTA and CDR2 FQGNSA. Unmatched junction bases numbered 9, after V lost 4 bases and J lost 4 bases.

The chain combines TRBV6-5 with TRBJ1-2, with 8 bases identical to TRBD1. This CDR3 has 14 amino acids. Trimming cost V 2 bases and J 6 bases; bases outside gene matches: 5. CDR1 MNHEY and CDR2 SVGAGI come from the germline V gene. Here the CDR3 reads CASSYRTGKDGYTF. The CDR3 DNA follows: TGTGCCAGCAGTTACCGGACAGGGAAAGATGGCTACACCTTC.

The chain is built from TRBV9 and TRBJ1-1; 10 nucleotides align to TRBD1. V was clipped by 0 bases and J by 3 bases; unmatched bases: 8. CDR1 and CDR2 from the germline V gene are SGDLS and YYNGEE. CDR3 length equals 17 residues. CDR3 nucleotides: TGTGCCAGCAGCGTAGGACCCGGGACAGGGGAGGACACTGAAGCTTTCTTT. Translated: CASSVGPGTGEDTEAFF.